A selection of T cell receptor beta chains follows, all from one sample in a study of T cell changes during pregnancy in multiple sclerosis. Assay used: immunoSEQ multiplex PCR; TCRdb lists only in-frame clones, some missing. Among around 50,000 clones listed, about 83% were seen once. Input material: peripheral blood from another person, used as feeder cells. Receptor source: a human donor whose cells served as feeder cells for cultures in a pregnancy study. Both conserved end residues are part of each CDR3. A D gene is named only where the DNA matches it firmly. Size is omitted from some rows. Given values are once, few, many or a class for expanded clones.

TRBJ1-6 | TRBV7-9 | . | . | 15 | CASSLGFRGGSPLHF | TGTGCCAGCAGCCTTGGGTTCAGGGGCGGTTCACCCCTCCACTTT
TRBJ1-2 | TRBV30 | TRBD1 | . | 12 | CAWSVQGYGYTF | TGTGCCTGGAGTGTACAGGGGTATGGCTACACCTTC
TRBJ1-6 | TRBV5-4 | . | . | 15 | CASTSGPADNSPLHF | TGTGCCAGCACATCAGGGCCCGCCGATAATTCACCCCTCCACTTT
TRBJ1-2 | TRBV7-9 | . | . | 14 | CASSSSRDYYGYTF | TGTGCCAGCAGCTCCAGCCGGGATTACTATGGCTACACCTTC
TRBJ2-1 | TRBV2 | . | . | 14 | CASLGAPSYNEQFF | TGTGCCAGCCTGGGGGCCCCCTCCTACAATGAGCAGTTCTTC
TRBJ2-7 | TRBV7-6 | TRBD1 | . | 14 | CASSLSRDRYEQYF | TGTGCCAGCAGCTTGTCCCGGGACAGGTACGAGCAGTACTTC
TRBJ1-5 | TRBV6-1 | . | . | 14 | CAVKDRGANQPQHF | TGTGCCGTTAAGGATCGGGGGGCCAATCAGCCCCAGCATTTT
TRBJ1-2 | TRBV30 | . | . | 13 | CARWTAPNYGYTF | TGTGCCCGGTGGACAGCCCCTAACTATGGCTACACCTTC
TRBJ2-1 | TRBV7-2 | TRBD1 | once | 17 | CASSFTRGQGANNEQFF | TGTGCCAGCAGTTTCACACGGGGACAGGGGGCCAACAATGAGCAGTTCTTC
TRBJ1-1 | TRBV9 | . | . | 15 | CASSPSGQGQDEAFF | TGTGCCAGCAGCCCTAGCGGGCAGGGGCAAGATGAAGCTTTCTTT
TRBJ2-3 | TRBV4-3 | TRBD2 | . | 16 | CASSQGPSGVVDTQYF | TGCGCCAGCAGCCAAGGTCCCAGCGGGGTGGTAGATACGCAGTATTTT
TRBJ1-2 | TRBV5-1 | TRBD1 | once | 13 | CASRGQGGLGYTF | TGCGCCAGCCGTGGACAGGGGGGACTTGGCTACACCTTC
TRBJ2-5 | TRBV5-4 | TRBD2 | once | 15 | CASSLAGYGIGTQYF | TGTGCCAGCAGCTTAGCGGGGTACGGGATAGGGACCCAGTACTTC
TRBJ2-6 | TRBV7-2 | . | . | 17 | CASSLMGRTSGANVLTF | TGTGCCAGCAGCTTAATGGGACGTACCTCTGGGGCCAACGTCCTGACTTTC
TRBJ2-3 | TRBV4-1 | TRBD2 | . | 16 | CASSQPGLAVADTQYF | TGCGCCAGCAGCCAACCGGGACTAGCGGTTGCAGATACGCAGTATTTT
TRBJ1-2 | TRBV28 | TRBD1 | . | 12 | CASTRDRVGYTF | TGTGCCAGCACGCGGGACAGGGTCGGCTACACCTTC
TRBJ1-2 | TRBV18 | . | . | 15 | CASSPRRGAVDGYTF | TGTGCCAGCTCACCACGGCGGGGGGCGGTTGATGGCTACACCTTC
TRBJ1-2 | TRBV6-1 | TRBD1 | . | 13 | CASRRQGAQGYTF | TGTGCCAGCAGGCGACAGGGGGCGCAAGGCTACACCTTC
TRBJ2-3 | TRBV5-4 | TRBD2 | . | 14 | CASSSSGGADTQYF | TGTGCCAGCAGCTCTAGCGGGGGGGCAGATACGCAGTATTTT
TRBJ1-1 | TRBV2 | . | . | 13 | CASSEERATEAFF | TGTGCCAGCAGTGAAGAAAGGGCCACTGAAGCTTTCTTT
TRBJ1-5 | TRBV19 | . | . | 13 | CASTGRSNQPQHF | TGTGCCAGTACCGGCAGAAGCAATCAGCCCCAGCATTTT
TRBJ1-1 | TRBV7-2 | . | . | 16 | CASSFTGAKSNTEAFF | TGTGCCAGCAGCTTTACAGGTGCCAAATCGAACACTGAAGCTTTCTTT
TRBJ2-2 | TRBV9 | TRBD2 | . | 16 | CASSSRGTSKSGELFF | TGTGCCAGCAGCTCGAGGGGGACTAGCAAATCCGGGGAGCTGTTTTTT
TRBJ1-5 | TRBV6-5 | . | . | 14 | CASSSLRGNQPQHF | TGTGCCAGCAGTTCTCTCCGGGGAAATCAGCCCCAGCATTTT
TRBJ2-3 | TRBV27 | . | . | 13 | CASSFEGTDTQYF | TGTGCCAGCAGTTTCGAGGGCACAGATACGCAGTATTTT
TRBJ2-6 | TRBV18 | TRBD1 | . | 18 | CASSPRQGALAGANVLTF | TGTGCCAGCTCACCCCGACAGGGGGCGTTAGCTGGGGCCAACGTCCTGACTTTC
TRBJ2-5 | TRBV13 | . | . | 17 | CASSLADHPQNPETQYF | TGTGCCAGCAGCTTAGCAGACCACCCGCAGAACCCAGAGACCCAGTACTTC
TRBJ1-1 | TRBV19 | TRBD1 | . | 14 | CASSFDRVYTEAFF | TGTGCCAGTAGCTTCGACAGGGTTTACACTGAAGCTTTCTTT
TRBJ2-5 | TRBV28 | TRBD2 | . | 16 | CASSAVAGGPKETQYF | TGTGCCAGCAGTGCTGTAGCGGGAGGGCCCAAAGAGACCCAGTACTTC
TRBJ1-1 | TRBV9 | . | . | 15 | CASSPRGEKTTEAFF | TGTGCCAGCAGCCCTAGGGGGGAAAAGACCACTGAAGCTTTCTTT
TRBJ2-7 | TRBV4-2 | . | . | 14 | CASSQVPEAYEQYF | TGTGCCAGCAGCCAGGTTCCGGAGGCCTACGAGCAGTACTTC
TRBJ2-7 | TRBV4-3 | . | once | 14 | CASSQDQGWVEQYF | TGCGCCAGCAGCCAAGATCAGGGGTGGGTCGAGCAGTACTTC
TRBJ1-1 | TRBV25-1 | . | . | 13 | CASSESWDTEAFF | TGTGCCAGCAGTGAATCTTGGGACACTGAAGCTTTCTTT
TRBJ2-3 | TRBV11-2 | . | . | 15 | CASSLVGTITYTQYF | TGTGCCAGCAGCTTAGTGGGGACCATAACATATACGCAGTATTTT
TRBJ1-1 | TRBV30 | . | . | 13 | CAWRWVEDTEAFF | TGTGCCTGGAGGTGGGTGGAGGACACTGAAGCTTTCTTT
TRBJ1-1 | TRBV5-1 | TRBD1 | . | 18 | CASSLKTGTGLENTEAFF | TGCGCCAGCAGCTTGAAAACCGGGACAGGGCTAGAGAACACTGAAGCTTTCTTT
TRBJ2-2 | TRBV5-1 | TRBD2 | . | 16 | CASSLLAGANTGELFF | TGCGCCAGCAGCCTGCTGGCGGGAGCGAACACCGGGGAGCTGTTTTTT
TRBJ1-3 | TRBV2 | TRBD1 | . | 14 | CASSGQGAGNTIYF | TGTGCCAGCAGTGGACAGGGGGCTGGAAACACCATATATTTT
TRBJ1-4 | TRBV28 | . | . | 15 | CASSLAGPTNEKLFF | TGTGCCAGCAGTTTAGCGGGACCGACTAATGAAAAACTGTTTTTT
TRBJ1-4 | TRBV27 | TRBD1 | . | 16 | CASSFDRGSTNEKLFF | TGTGCCAGCAGTTTCGACAGGGGATCAACTAATGAAAAACTGTTTTTT
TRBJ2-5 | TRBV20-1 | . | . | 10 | CSAGTEHQYF | TGCAGTGCGGGGACGGAGCACCAGTACTTC
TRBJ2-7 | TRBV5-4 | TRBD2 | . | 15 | CASSFLAGYSYEQYF | TGTGCCAGCAGCTTCCTAGCGGGGTACTCCTACGAGCAGTACTTC
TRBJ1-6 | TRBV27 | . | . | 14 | CASSPEGVWTPLHF | TGTGCCAGCAGCCCTGAGGGGGTCTGGACACCCCTCCACTTT
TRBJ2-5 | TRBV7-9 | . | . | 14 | CASSSGQIQETQYF | TGTGCCAGCAGCTCCGGACAGATCCAAGAGACCCAGTACTTC
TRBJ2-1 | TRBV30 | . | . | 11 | CAWTGADEQFF | TGTGCCTGGACAGGGGCCGATGAGCAGTTCTTC
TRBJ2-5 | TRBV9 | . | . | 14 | CASSVDGREETQYF | TGTGCCAGCAGCGTAGATGGGCGGGAAGAGACCCAGTACTTC
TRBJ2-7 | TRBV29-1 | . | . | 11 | CSVEDRYEQYF | TGCAGCGTTGAGGACAGATATGAGCAGTACTTC
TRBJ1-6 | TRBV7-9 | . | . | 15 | CASSLGTGRNSPLHF | TGTGCCAGCAGCTTAGGGACCGGACGCAATTCACCCCTCCACTTT
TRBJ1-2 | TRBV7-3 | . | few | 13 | CASSLTGGYGYTF | TGTGCCAGCAGCTTAACAGGGGGCTATGGCTACACCTTC
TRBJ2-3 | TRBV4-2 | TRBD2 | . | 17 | CASSQDGSGSSTDTQYF | TGTGCCAGCAGCCAAGATGGTAGCGGGTCTAGCACAGATACGCAGTATTTT
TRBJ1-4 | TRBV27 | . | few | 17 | CASSLLTGNEDNEKLFF | TGTGCCAGCAGTTTATTAACCGGGAATGAGGATAATGAAAAACTGTTTTTT
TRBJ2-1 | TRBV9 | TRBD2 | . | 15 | CASSVGLAGIYEQFF | TGTGCCAGCAGCGTAGGACTAGCGGGAATTTATGAGCAGTTCTTC
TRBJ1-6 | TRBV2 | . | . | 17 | CASSVLPGNSYNSPLHF | TGTGCCAGCAGCGTACTTCCAGGAAACTCCTATAATTCACCCCTCCACTTT